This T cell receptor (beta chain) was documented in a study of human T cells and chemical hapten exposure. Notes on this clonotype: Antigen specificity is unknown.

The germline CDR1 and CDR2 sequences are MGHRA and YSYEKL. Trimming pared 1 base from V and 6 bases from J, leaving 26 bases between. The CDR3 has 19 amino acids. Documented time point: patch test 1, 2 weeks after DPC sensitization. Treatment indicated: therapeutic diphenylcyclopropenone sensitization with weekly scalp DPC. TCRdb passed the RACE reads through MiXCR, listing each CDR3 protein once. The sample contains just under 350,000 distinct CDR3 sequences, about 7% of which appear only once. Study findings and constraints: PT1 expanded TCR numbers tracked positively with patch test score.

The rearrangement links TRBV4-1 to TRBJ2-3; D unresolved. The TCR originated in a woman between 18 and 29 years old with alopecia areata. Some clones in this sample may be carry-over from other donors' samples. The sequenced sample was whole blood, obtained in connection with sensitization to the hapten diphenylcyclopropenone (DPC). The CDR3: CASSQGMSETSATGDTQYF. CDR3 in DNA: TGCGCCAGCAGCCAAGGGATGTCCGAGACTTCTGCTACCGGGGATACGCAGTATTTT.